The 7 T cell receptor beta chains below all came from one sample that was sequenced in a study of vaccination and CD4 T cells after COVID-19. Sequenced with the Oncomine TCR Beta short-read assay was DNA taken from cultured CD4+ T cells. TCRdb itself ran the PCR reads through MiXCR, one entry per CDR3 protein. The sample records around 2,700 distinct CDR3 sequences, about two fifths being singletons. These receptors' antigens are unknown. Treatment specified: roughly 11-day PBMC culture with coronavirus spike peptide pools or control peptides (ViraFEST assay). During the years 2011-2018, before the COVID-19 pandemic, the unexposed donor's CD4+ T cells were collected. Input material: CD4+ T cells from blood, cultured in vitro. These receptors were obtained from a human donor in good health.

The chain carries TRBV18 and TRBJ1-1; D gene ambiguous. Germline V lookup: CDR1 KGHSH, CDR2 LQKENI. Trimming took 6 bases from V and 11 from J, leaving 19 bases between them. The CDR3 covers 13 residues. The CDR3 bases are TGTGCCAGCTCCCGCCGGGATCCTCGTCCGGCTTTCTTT. This translates into CASSRRDPRPAFF.

The chain recombines TRBV20-1 with TRBJ2-2; D not certain. The CDR3 totals 12 residues. V was trimmed by 6 bases and J by 4 bases, leaving 9 bases between them. From germline, CDR1 is DFQATT and CDR2 SNEGSKA (reference sequence). Here the CDR3 DNA reads TGCAGTGCCCAGTCCGGCACCGGGGAGCTGTTTTTT. Protein product: CSAQSGTGELFF.

The chain couples TRBV5-4 to TRBJ2-7; TRBD2 is a possible D gene (5 bases). This CDR3 is 15 amino acids long. Germline assignment: CDR1 SGHNT and CDR2 YYREEE (reference sequence). Trimming took off 1 base at V and 0 bases at J, with 11 bases between the two ends. CDR3 sequence reads: CASSLPRGSSYEQYF. CDR3 nucleotide sequence: TGTGCCAGCAGCTTGCCACGGGGAAGCTCCTACGAGCAGTACTTC.

The gene calls are TRBV2 and TRBJ2-3, with D tentatively TRBD1 (6 bases). This CDR3 region has 12 residues. Trimming pared 5 bases from V and 8 bases from J, leaving 11 bases between. CDR1 is SNHLY and CDR2 is FYNNEI in the germline V gene. As DNA, the CDR3 is TGTGCCAGCAGTCTTAACAGGGTTACGCAGTATTTT. It yields the protein CASSLNRVTQYF.

The sample holds a few counts of this clonotype. The genes are TRBV2 and TRBJ1-1, with D perhaps TRBD1 (6 bases). Deletions cut 2 bases from V and 7 bases from J, with 17 bases between. The CDR3 runs 15 residues. Germline lookup yields CDR1 SNHLY and CDR2 FYNNEI. CDR3: CASSEQVGAGNEAFF. The DNA of the CDR3 is TGTGCCAGCAGTGAACAAGTGGGGGCCGGGAATGAAGCTTTCTTT.

This clonotype showed up just a few times. The V and J genes are TRBV6-5 and TRBJ1-1; no clear D. CDR3 length: 14 amino acids. Germline V lookup: CDR1 MNHEY, CDR2 SVGAGI. V lost 4 bases, J lost 0 bases, and 9 bases lay in between. The CDR3 coding sequence is TGTGCCAGCAGTTCCCGGGTTTTGAACACTGAAGCTTTCTTT. Its protein is CASSSRVLNTEAFF.

This clonotype was picked up a small number of times. The chain has TRBV6-5 and TRBJ2-1; either TRBD1 or TRBD2 may supply D (6 bases each). The CDR3 totals 16 residues. Germline V CDR1 and CDR2: MNHEY, SVGAGI. The V end was cut by 2 bases, the J end by 0 bases, with 11 bases between. The DNA for the CDR3 is TGTGCCAGCAGTTACGGGGGGCGGCGCTCCTACAATGAGCAGTTCTTC. This encodes CASSYGGRRSYNEQFF.